The T cell receptor beta chain under discussion was sequenced for a study of blood T cell repertoires in COVID-19. As for the study in general: The United States, Italy and Spain provided the acute and convalescent COVID-19 samples.

Trimming took off 3 bases at V and 6 bases at J, with 14 bases between the two ends. Germline loops: CDR1 LNHDA, CDR2 SQIVND (reference sequence). The CDR3 is 15 amino acids. Data came from immunoSEQ multiplex PCR; TCRdb stores just in-frame clones and leaves some out. Of roughly 100,000 clones listed, 80% to 85% are singletons. The chain links TRBV19 to TRBJ2-2; maybe TRBD2 (5 bases). This receptor was identified in a man in his 60s with acute or convalescent COVID-19. The material sequenced was peripheral blood. CDR3 bases: TGTGCCAGTAGTATGCTAGCCTTAGGATCCGGGGAGCTGTTTTTT. Translation gives CASSMLALGSGELFF.